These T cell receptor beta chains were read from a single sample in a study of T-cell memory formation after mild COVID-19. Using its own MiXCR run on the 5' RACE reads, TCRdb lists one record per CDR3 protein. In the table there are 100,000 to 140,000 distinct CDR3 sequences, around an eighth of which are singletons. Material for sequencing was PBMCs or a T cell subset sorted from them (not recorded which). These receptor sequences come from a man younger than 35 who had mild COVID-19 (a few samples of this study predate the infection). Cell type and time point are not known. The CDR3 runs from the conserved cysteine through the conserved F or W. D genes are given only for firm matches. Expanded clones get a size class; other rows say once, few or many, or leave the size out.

cdr3_nt: TGTGCCAGCAGCTTAGAACGTACGGGCACGGAGCAGTTCTTC
cdr3_aa: CASSLERTGTEQFF
j_call: TRBJ2-1
d_call: -
v_call: TRBV7-2
clone_size: -

cdr3_nt: TGCGCCAGCAGCTTCCGGACAGGCCGAACGGGGAGCACAGATACGCAGTATTTT
cdr3_aa: CASSFRTGRTGSTDTQYF
j_call: TRBJ2-3
d_call: TRBD1
v_call: TRBV4-1
clone_size: few

cdr3_nt: TGTGCCTGGAGTGAGGGGGGCTCCGACAATGAGCAGTTCTTC
cdr3_aa: CAWSEGGSDNEQFF
j_call: TRBJ2-1
d_call: -
v_call: TRBV30
clone_size: few

cdr3_nt: TGCAGTGCTAGAGATCATCTAGCGGGGTATGAGCAGTTCTTC
cdr3_aa: CSARDHLAGYEQFF
j_call: TRBJ2-1
d_call: TRBD2
v_call: TRBV20-1
clone_size: -

cdr3_nt: TGTGCCAGCAGTCCCCTAGCGGGGGCCCGCTACGAGCAGTACTTC
cdr3_aa: CASSPLAGARYEQYF
j_call: TRBJ2-7
d_call: TRBD2
v_call: TRBV27
clone_size: -

cdr3_nt: TGTGCCAGCAGCAATAGCGGGGGGGCAGCAGAGACCCAGTACTTC
cdr3_aa: CASSNSGGAAETQYF
j_call: TRBJ2-5
d_call: TRBD2
v_call: TRBV7-3
clone_size: -

cdr3_nt: TGTGCCAGCAGCTTAGGGGGGACAGGCCTACAAGAGACCCAGTACTTC
cdr3_aa: CASSLGGTGLQETQYF
j_call: TRBJ2-5
d_call: TRBD1
v_call: TRBV7-6
clone_size: many

cdr3_nt: TGTGCCAGCAGCGTAGGGAACAGGGCCCCCGAGCAGTACTTC
cdr3_aa: CASSVGNRAPEQYF
j_call: TRBJ2-7
d_call: -
v_call: TRBV9
clone_size: -

cdr3_nt: TGCAGCGTTGAACCGGGACAGGGGAATAATGAGCAGTTCTTC
cdr3_aa: CSVEPGQGNNEQFF
j_call: TRBJ2-1
d_call: TRBD1
v_call: TRBV29-1
clone_size: -

cdr3_nt: TGTGCCAGCAGCTTGGGCGGAGGTTTGTTGTATCAGCCCCAGCATTTT
cdr3_aa: CASSLGGGLLYQPQHF
j_call: TRBJ1-5
d_call: -
v_call: TRBV6-6
clone_size: -

cdr3_nt: TGTGCCAGCAGCTACGAGGCAGGGGTTCAGCCCCAGCATTTT
cdr3_aa: CASSYEAGVQPQHF
j_call: TRBJ1-5
d_call: -
v_call: TRBV5-5
clone_size: -

cdr3_nt: TGTGCCAGCAGTTACTCGAGCGGGGCCAATCAGCCCCAGCATTTT
cdr3_aa: CASSYSSGANQPQHF
j_call: TRBJ1-5
d_call: -
v_call: TRBV6-5
clone_size: once

cdr3_nt: TGTGCCAGCAGCCCCGCCGCATTAGAGTCAGCCCTCCACTTT
cdr3_aa: CASSPAALESALHF
j_call: TRBJ1-6
d_call: -
v_call: TRBV3-1
clone_size: -

cdr3_nt: TGTGCCACCAGCCCCCGTCGGACAACACAGGGCCCAGATACGCAGTATTTT
cdr3_aa: CATSPRRTTQGPDTQYF
j_call: TRBJ2-3
d_call: -
v_call: TRBV15
clone_size: -

cdr3_nt: TGTGCCAGCAGCCCCCGAACAGATGGCACCGGGGAGCTGTTTTTT
cdr3_aa: CASSPRTDGTGELFF
j_call: TRBJ2-2
d_call: -
v_call: TRBV7-2
clone_size: many

cdr3_nt: TGTGCCAGGGGACAGGGGGCAGCGGCAAAAGATACGCAGTATTTT
cdr3_aa: CARGQGAAAKDTQYF
j_call: TRBJ2-3
d_call: TRBD1
v_call: TRBV2
clone_size: few

cdr3_nt: TGTGCCAGCAGCCCATCGGACCGAGATGAGCAGTTCTTC
cdr3_aa: CASSPSDRDEQFF
j_call: TRBJ2-1
d_call: -
v_call: TRBV4-2
clone_size: many

cdr3_nt: TGTGCCAGCAGTTACTCGAGTGATAACAATGAGCAGTTCTTC
cdr3_aa: CASSYSSDNNEQFF
j_call: TRBJ2-1
d_call: -
v_call: TRBV6-5
clone_size: few

cdr3_nt: TGTGCCAGCAGCTCTACCCGGGGAGTACGAAATGAAAAACTGTTTTTT
cdr3_aa: CASSSTRGVRNEKLFF
j_call: TRBJ1-4
d_call: -
v_call: TRBV7-9
clone_size: many

cdr3_nt: TGCAGCGTTACCTGGGCTGAGGGAATGGCAGATACGCAGTATTTT
cdr3_aa: CSVTWAEGMADTQYF
j_call: TRBJ2-3
d_call: -
v_call: TRBV29-1
clone_size: -

cdr3_nt: TGTGCCAGCAGCACGGGAGTGAACACTGAAGCTTTCTTT
cdr3_aa: CASSTGVNTEAFF
j_call: TRBJ1-1
d_call: -
v_call: TRBV9
clone_size: few

cdr3_nt: TGTGCCAGCAGCTTAGGCCTGGGTTCGGGAGGCTACACCTTC
cdr3_aa: CASSLGLGSGGYTF
j_call: TRBJ1-2
d_call: -
v_call: TRBV7-9
clone_size: -

cdr3_nt: TGTGCCAGCAGCTTAAGGGTTCACGAGCAGTACTTC
cdr3_aa: CASSLRVHEQYF
j_call: TRBJ2-7
d_call: -
v_call: TRBV7-9
clone_size: few